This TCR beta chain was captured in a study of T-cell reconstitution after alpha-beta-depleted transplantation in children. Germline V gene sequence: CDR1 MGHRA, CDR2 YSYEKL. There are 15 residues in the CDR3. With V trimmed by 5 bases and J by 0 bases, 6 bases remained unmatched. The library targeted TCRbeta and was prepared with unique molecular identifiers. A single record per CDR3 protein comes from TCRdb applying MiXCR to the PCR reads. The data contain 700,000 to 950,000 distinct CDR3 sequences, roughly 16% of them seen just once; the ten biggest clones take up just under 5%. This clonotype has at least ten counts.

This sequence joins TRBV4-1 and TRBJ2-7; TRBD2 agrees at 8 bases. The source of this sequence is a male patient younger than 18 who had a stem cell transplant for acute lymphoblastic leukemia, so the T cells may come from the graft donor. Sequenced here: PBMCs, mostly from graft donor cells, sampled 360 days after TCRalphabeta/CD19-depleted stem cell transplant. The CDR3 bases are TGCGCCAGCAGCGGAGCGGGAGTCAGCTCCTACGAGCAGTACTTC. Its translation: CASSGAGVSSYEQYF.